The entry below describes one TCR beta chain. Its antigen is currently unknown. The CDR3 contains 15 residues. Deletions cut 1 base from V and 5 bases from J, with 15 bases between. In germline, CDR1 is SGHRS, CDR2 YFSETQ. These data belong to a study of shared clonotypes between healthy human individuals. Study overall: There were three CD4 naive, three CD4 memory, two CD8 naive and one CD8 memory plates per donor.

Study-wide results and limits: Naive CD4 clonotypes overlapped across a few donors at approximately 5.5%.

Profiling relied on immunoSEQ multiplex PCR, and the TCRdb table lists in-frame clones only, not all of them. The sample includes 2,500,000 or so clones, approximately 90% of them seen just once. Among the donors, all were Caucasian adults who lived in Nashville, Tennessee. The sequenced sample consisted of naive CD4+ T cells from PBMCs. Subset: CD45RA+ positively selected. V and J are TRBV5-1 and TRBJ2-5, with TRBD1 as a possible D gene (6 bases). The source of this sequence is a man aged 18 to 29 in good health. Some clones in this sample may be carry-over from other donors' samples. Here the CDR3 DNA reads TGCGCCAGCAGCTTGACAGGGACCTTAGGGGAGACCCAGTACTTC. This gives the protein CASSLTGTLGETQYF.